This T cell receptor beta chain was identified during a study of OX40 agonist ivuxolimab in advanced cancers. Concerning the study at large: Ivuxolimab was an agonistic, fully human IgG2 monoclonal antibody directed against OX40 (CD134), a costimulatory receptor. Of the roughly 54 patients in dose escalation, some 20 had hepatocellular carcinoma, approximately 15 had melanoma, 9 had renal cell carcinoma and 9 had head and neck cancer. Three dose-escalation patients achieved partial responses, one with hepatocellular carcinoma and two with cutaneous melanoma. Patients were allowed to have had prior anti-PD-1, anti-PD-L1 or anti-CTLA-4 therapy, and approximately 40% of the dose-escalation patients had previously received checkpoint inhibitors. Intravenous ivuxolimab was administered to patients every 2 weeks at six dose levels: 0.01, 0.1, 0.3, 1.5, 3 and 10 mg/kg. The paper reports the monotherapy dose-escalation portion (N of about 50 patients) of the phase I ivuxolimab trial. The purpose of peripheral TCRbeta sequencing was to test whether ivuxolimab changed TCR sequence diversity and led to clonal T-cell expansion. In the dose-escalation cohort, 82.7% of patients were male, and the mean age was about 55 years, with a range of about 23 to 90. Study-wide conclusions, independent of this receptor: The antigen specificity of the clonally expanded peripheral T cells was not determined. Low levels of normalized T-cell clonal expansion were also seen in some patients who did not respond. After ivuxolimab, expanded clones were on average more numerous among CD8+ T cells than among CD4+ T cells. At doses of 0.1 to 3.0 mg/kg, clonal expansion of both CD4+ and CD8+ blood T cells was observed from baseline to week 6. In the 0.1-3.0 mg/kg groups, partial responders had among the lowest normalized peripheral clonal expansion, particularly in CD8+ T cells.

Patients with a history of autoimmune disease or receiving systemic immunosuppression were excluded from the trial. Peripheral blood for TCR sequencing was collected from all dose cohorts at baseline, on cycle 4 day 1, and on cycle 7 day 1. The samples were taken from a phase I, first-in-human, multicenter, open-label dose-escalation trial of ivuxolimab. Adults with locally advanced or metastatic melanoma, renal cell, hepatocellular, or head and neck squamous cell carcinoma were enrolled in the trial. Before TCR sequencing, CD4+ T cells and CD8+ T cells from peripheral blood were sorted into separate populations. Here V drops 5 bases and J drops 14 bases, and the junction holds 8 bases not matched to any gene. CDR1 and CDR2 are read off the germline V gene (reference sequence) as SEHNR and FQNEAQ. The CDR3, cysteine through phenylalanine, is 12 amino acids long. The read is trimmed to its CDR3 DNA, 36 bases read in frame from base 1.

Genomic DNA was isolated from the sorted cells so that the TCRbeta CDR3 region could be sequenced. TCRbeta CDR3 regions were sequenced using the immunoSEQ Assay. The table comes from immuneACCESS by way of TCRdb, which keeps in-frame sequences with V and J called. Part of the clones is missing from these tables; in studies checked, under half for an unresolved V gene and the rest for unknown reasons. Across this sample there are approximately 80,000 clones, with more than 85% seen only once. Clones ranked in the top ten supply around 7% of the sample. Details on this clone: Its antigen remains undetermined. Qualities for individual bases were not recorded, and no much larger clone is one base off.

This TCR was recovered from an adult with an advanced solid tumor such as melanoma, head and neck, liver or kidney cancer. The sequences come from CD4+ or CD8+ T cells sorted from blood, collected in a trial of the OX40 agonist ivuxolimab. The chain uses TRBV7-9 and TRBJ1-4; 7 central nucleotides agree with TRBD1. DNA sequence: TGTGCCAGCAGCGAAACGACAGGGCGGCTGTTTTTT. Translated, this gives CASSETTGRLFF.